This passage covers 14 T cell receptor beta chains from one sample sequenced in a study of blood T cell repertoires in COVID-19. Assay: immunoSEQ multiplex PCR; the TCRdb copy retains only in-frame clones and omits some. The table lists 340,000 or so clones, about four fifths of them singletons, with around 3% in the top ten. The specimen sequenced was peripheral blood. Receptor source: a man aged 25 to 40 with active or convalescent COVID-19.

V gene TRBV19 combines with J gene TRBJ1-5; 8 positions agree with TRBD1. Germline-derived CDR1 and CDR2 are LNHDA and SQIVND (reference sequence). The CDR3 length is 14 residues. J lost 5 bases, V lost 0 bases, and 0 bases had no gene match. Here the CDR3 DNA reads TGTGCCAGTAGTATAGAGGACAGGGATCAGCCCCAGCATTTT. Amino acid sequence: CASSIEDRDQPQHF.

The chain recombines TRBV18 with TRBJ1-3; D gene uncertain. The germline V gene has CDR1 KGHSH and CDR2 LQKENI. The CDR3 extends over 15 amino acids. V lost 3 bases to trimming and J lost 0 bases, with 9 bases between them. CDR3 nucleotides: TGTGCCAGCTCACCGTTCACACGCTCTGGAAACACCATATATTTT. Translated, it gives CASSPFTRSGNTIYF.

The V call is TRBV12-3 or TRBV12-4, the J call TRBJ2-2; no clear D. V was trimmed by 7 bases and J by 7 bases, leaving 7 bases between them. The CDR3 contains 11 residues. CDR3 region: CASNSYGELFF. The CDR3, as DNA: TGTGCCAGCAACTCTTACGGGGAGCTGTTTTTT.

This clone was counted a single time. The V call is TRBV20-1, the J call TRBJ2-3; 12 bases align to TRBD2. CDR1 is DFQATT and CDR2 is SNEGSKA in the germline V gene (reference sequence). The trim removed 3 bases at V and 1 base at J, leaving 8 bases unmatched. This CDR3 is built from 17 residues. The CDR3 region is CSASRGTSGLGTDTQYF. The CDR3 nucleotides are TGCAGTGCTAGTCGAGGGACTAGCGGGCTGGGCACAGATACGCAGTATTTT.

This clone was picked up one time. The gene calls are TRBV7-2 and TRBJ1-5; 8 bases map to TRBD1. Germline CDR1 and CDR2: SGHTA and FQGNSA. The CDR3 length is 15 residues. J lost 7 bases, V lost 5 bases, and 10 bases had no gene match. In DNA, the CDR3 is TGTGCCAGCAGCGTAAGGGACAGGCAAGGGCAGCCCCAGCATTTT. Its translation: CASSVRDRQGQPQHF.

The chain is built from TRBV5-1 and TRBJ2-5; perhaps TRBD2 as D (6 bases). The germline gives CDR1 SGHRS, CDR2 YFSETQ. The V and J ends lost 4 bases and 5 bases respectively, with 15 bases between them. This CDR3 has 14 amino acids. The CDR3 loop is CASSPIPGVETQYF. CDR3 in DNA: TGCGCCAGCAGCCCCATCCCGGGGGTGGAGACCCAGTACTTC.

This clone was seen a few times. The V and J genes are TRBV4-1 and TRBJ1-3; 7 bases match TRBD1. The CDR3 has 17 residues. V lost 4 bases and J lost 0; bases outside the gene matches: 9. Germline CDR1 reads MGHRA; CDR2 reads YSYEKL. The CDR3 DNA follows: TGCGCCAGCAGCCTATTCCCGACAGGGATCTCTGGAAACACCATATATTTT. It yields the protein CASSLFPTGISGNTIYF.

The V gene is TRBV7-6, the J gene TRBJ2-7; 10 bases fit TRBD1. CDR3 size: 15 residues. Germline loops: CDR1 SGHVS, CDR2 FNYEAQ. V gave up 4 bases and J gave up 2 bases; unmatched junction bases: 5. The CDR3 DNA reads TGTGCCAGCAGCTCCCACGGGACAGGGGCCTACGAGCAGTACTTC. As protein: CASSSHGTGAYEQYF.

A single count supports this clone. The chain uses TRBV6-5 and TRBJ1-2; 7 nucleotides align to TRBD1. CDR1 MNHEY and CDR2 SVGAGI come from the germline V gene. This CDR3 has 13 residues. With V trimmed by 7 bases and J by 8 bases, 10 bases remained unmatched. Here the CDR3 reads CASTAGGLYGYTF. DNA of the CDR3: TGTGCCAGCACGGCAGGGGGTTTGTACGGCTACACCTTC.

The genes are TRBV7-9 and TRBJ2-1; 7 bases align to TRBD2. This CDR3 has 15 residues. Trimming cost V 5 bases and J 0 bases; bases outside gene matches: 4. Germline lookup yields CDR1 SEHNR and CDR2 FQNEAQ (reference sequence). The CDR3 region has the DNA TGTGCCAGCAGCCCTCCGGGGGGCTCCTACAATGAGCAGTTCTTC. It specifies CASSPPGGSYNEQFF.

This chain uses TRBV11-3 with TRBJ1-1, with 7 bases matching TRBD1. The V segment lost 1 base and the J segment 1 base; nucleotides outside the gene matches: 3. The CDR3 is made up of 15 amino acids. The germline V gene has CDR1 SGHNT and CDR2 YENEEA. This chain's CDR3 is CASSLAGTANTEAFF. The CDR3 DNA reads as TGTGCCAGCAGCTTAGCTGGGACAGCGAACACTGAAGCTTTCTTT.

This clone was observed a handful of times. The V call is TRBV6-5, the J call TRBJ1-1; 9 bases are shared with TRBD1. The length of the CDR3 is 15 residues. With 7 bases clipped from V and 3 bases from J, the junction kept 9 bases outside the gene matches. Germline CDR1 MNHEY, CDR2 SVGAGI. For the CDR3, the DNA is TGTGCCAGCACCGCGGGACAGGGATTCCACACTGAAGCTTTCTTT. Protein: CASTAGQGFHTEAFF.

The rearrangement joins TRBV7-9 to TRBJ2-1, with 8 positions matching TRBD1. CDR3 length: 14 amino acids. Germline CDR1 is SEHNR and CDR2 is FQNEAQ (reference sequence). The V segment lost 3 bases and the J segment 10 bases; nucleotides outside the gene matches: 8. The CDR3 loop is CASSFPGGGGEQFF. DNA of the CDR3: TGTGCCAGCAGCTTTCCAGGGGGCGGTGGGGAGCAGTTCTTC. Supplemented by reference TRBV7-9 and TRBJ2-1, the full variable domain reads DTGVSQNPRHKITKRGQNVTFRCDPISEHNRLYWYRQTLGQGPEFLTYFQNEAQLEKSRLLSDRFSAERPKGSFSTLEIQRTEQGDSAMYLCASSFPGGGGEQFFGPGTRLTVL.

The chain recombines TRBV6-5 with TRBJ1-3; tentatively, D is TRBD1 (5 bases). This CDR3 comprises 16 residues. V shed 0 bases and J shed 1 base, with 10 bases lying between them. Germline CDR1 and CDR2: MNHEY and SVGAGI. In nucleotides, the CDR3 is TGTGCCAGCAGTTACTCTGCACCAGGGTCTGGAAACACCATATATTTT. This sequence encodes CASSYSAPGSGNTIYF.